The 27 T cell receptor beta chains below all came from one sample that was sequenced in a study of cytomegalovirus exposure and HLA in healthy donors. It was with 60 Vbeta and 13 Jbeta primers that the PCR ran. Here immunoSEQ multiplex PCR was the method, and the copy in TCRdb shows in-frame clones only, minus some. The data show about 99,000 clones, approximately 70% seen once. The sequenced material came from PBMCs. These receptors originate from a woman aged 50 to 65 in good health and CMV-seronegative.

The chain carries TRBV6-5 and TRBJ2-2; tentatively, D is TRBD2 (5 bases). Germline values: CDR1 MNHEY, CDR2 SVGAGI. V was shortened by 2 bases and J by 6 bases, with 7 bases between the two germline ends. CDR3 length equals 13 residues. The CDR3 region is CASSYVGAGELFF. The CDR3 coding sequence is TGTGCCAGCAGTTACGTCGGGGCCGGGGAGCTGTTTTTT.

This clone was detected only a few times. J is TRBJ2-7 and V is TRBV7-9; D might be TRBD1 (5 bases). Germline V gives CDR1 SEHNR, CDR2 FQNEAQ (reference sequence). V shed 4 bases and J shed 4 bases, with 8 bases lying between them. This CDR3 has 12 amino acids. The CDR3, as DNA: TGTGCCAGCAGCTCTCAGGGTTACGAGCAGTACTTC. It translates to CASSSQGYEQYF.

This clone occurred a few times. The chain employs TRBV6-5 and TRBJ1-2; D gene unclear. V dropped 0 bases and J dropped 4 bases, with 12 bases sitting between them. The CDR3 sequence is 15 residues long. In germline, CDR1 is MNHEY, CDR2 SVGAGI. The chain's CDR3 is CASSYSAGSPYGYTF. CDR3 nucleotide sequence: TGTGCCAGCAGTTACTCGGCGGGGTCACCCTATGGCTACACCTTC.

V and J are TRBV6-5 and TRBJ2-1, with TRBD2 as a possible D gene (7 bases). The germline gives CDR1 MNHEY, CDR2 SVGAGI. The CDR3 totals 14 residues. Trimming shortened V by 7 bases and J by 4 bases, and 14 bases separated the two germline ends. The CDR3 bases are TGTGCCAGCAAGGGGGAGGGCCCGTACAATGAGCAGTTCTTC. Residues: CASKGEGPYNEQFF.

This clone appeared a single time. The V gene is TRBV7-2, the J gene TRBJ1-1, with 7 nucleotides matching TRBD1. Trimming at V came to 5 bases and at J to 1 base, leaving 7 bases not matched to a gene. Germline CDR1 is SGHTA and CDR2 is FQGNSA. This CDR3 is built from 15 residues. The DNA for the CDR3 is TGTGCCAGCAGCCGAGACAGGGTCGCGAACACTGAAGCTTTCTTT. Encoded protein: CASSRDRVANTEAFF.

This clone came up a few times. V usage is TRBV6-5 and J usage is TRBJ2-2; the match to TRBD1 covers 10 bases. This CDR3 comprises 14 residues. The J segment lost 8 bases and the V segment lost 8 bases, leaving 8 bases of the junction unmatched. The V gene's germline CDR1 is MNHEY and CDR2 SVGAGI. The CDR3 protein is CASHDRGLKGELFF. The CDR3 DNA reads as TGTGCCAGCCATGACAGGGGGCTAAAGGGGGAGCTGTTTTTT.

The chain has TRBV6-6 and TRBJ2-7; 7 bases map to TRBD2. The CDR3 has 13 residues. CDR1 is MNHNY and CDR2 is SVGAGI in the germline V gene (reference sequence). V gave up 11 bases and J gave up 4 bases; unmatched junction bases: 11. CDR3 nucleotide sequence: TGTGCCGGTAAAAGCGGGGAAACGTACGAGCAGTACTTC. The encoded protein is CAGKSGETYEQYF.

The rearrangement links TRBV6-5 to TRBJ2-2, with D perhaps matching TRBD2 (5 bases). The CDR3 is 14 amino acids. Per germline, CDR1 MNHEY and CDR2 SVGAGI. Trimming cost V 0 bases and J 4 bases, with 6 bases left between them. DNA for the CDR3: TGTGCCAGCAGTTACTCTCTAGCCACCGGGGAGCTGTTTTTT. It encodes CASSYSLATGELFF.

CDR3 region: CASSIDSGFSYNEQFF. DNA of the CDR3: TGTGCCAGTAGTATAGATAGCGGTTTCTCCTACAATGAGCAGTTCTTC. This chain joins TRBV19 and TRBJ2-1; D is perhaps TRBD2 (6 bases). This CDR3 is 16 amino acids long. V lost 0 bases and J lost 0, with 9 bases in between. The germline gives CDR1 LNHDA, CDR2 SQIVND (reference sequence). Complete variable domain (other parts from reference TRBV19 and TRBJ2-1): DGGITQSPKYLFRKEGQNVTLSCEQNLNHDAMYWYRQDPGQGLRLIYYSQIVNDFQKGDIAEGYSVSREKKESFPLTVTSAQKNPTAFYLCASSIDSGFSYNEQFFGPGTRLTVL.

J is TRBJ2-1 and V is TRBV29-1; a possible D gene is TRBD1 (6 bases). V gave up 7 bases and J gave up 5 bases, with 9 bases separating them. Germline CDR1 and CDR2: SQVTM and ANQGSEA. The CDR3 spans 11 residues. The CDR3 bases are TGCAGCGCCCGGGACAACAATGAGCAGTTCTTC. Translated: CSARDNNEQFF.

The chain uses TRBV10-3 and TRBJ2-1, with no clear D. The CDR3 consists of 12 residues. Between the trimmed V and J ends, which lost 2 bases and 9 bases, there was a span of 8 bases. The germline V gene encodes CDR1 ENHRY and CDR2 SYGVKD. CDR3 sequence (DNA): TGTGCCATCAGTGAGATCAGGCGTGAGCAGTTCTTC. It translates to CAISEIRREQFF.

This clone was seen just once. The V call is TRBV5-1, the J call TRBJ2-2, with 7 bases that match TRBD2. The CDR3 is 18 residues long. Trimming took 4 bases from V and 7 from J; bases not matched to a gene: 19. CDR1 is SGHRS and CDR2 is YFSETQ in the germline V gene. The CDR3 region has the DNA TGCGCCAGCAGCGCGGGGCCGGGAGCGGGGTCCCTTGACGGGGAGCTGTTTTTT. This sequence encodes CASSAGPGAGSLDGELFF.

CDR3 in DNA: TGTGCCAGCAGTACGCCGGGACAGGGCTACAATGAGCAGTTCTTC. Amino acids: CASSTPGQGYNEQFF. The chain has TRBV27 and TRBJ2-1; 9 bases are a match to TRBD1. J was trimmed by 3 bases and V by 5 bases; bases with no gene match: 5. In germline, CDR1 is MNHEY, CDR2 SMNVEV (reference sequence). CDR3 length: 15 residues.

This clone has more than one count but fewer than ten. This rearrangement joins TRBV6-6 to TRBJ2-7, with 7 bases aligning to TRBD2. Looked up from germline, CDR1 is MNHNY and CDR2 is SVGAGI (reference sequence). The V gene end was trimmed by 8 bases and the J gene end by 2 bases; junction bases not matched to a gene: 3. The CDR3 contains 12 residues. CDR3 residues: CASGGETYEQYF. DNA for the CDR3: TGTGCCAGCGGGGGGGAGACCTACGAGCAGTACTTC.

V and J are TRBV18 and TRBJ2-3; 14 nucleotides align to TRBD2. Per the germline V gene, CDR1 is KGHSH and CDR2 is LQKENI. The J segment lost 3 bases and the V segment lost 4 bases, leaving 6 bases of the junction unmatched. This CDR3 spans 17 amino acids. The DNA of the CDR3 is TGTGCCAGCTCACTTGGACTAGCGGGAGGTGGAACAGATACGCAGTATTTT. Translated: CASSLGLAGGGTDTQYF.

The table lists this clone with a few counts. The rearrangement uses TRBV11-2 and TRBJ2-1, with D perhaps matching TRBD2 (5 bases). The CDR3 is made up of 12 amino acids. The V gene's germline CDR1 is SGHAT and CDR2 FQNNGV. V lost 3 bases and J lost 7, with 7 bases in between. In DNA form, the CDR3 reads TGTGCCAGCAGCTTCGAGCGGAATGAGCAGTTCTTC. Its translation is CASSFERNEQFF.

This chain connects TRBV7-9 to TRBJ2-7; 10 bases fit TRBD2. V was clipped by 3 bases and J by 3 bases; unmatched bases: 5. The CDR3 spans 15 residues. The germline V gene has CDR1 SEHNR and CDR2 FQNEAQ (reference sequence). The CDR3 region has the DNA TGTGCCAGCAGCTTCGGACTAGCGGAAGACTACGAGCAGTACTTC. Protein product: CASSFGLAEDYEQYF.

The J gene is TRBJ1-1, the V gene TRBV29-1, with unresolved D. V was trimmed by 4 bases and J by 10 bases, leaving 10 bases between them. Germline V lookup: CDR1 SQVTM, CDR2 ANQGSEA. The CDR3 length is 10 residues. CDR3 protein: CSVVFARAFF. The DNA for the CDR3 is TGCAGCGTTGTCTTCGCGCGAGCTTTCTTT.

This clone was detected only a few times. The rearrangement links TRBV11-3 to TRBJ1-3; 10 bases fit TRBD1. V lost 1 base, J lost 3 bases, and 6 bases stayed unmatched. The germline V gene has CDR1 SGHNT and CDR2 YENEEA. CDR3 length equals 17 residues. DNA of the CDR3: TGTGCCAGCAGCTTAGCCCTGACAGGGGGCGTTGGAAACACCATATATTTT. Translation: CASSLALTGGVGNTIYF.

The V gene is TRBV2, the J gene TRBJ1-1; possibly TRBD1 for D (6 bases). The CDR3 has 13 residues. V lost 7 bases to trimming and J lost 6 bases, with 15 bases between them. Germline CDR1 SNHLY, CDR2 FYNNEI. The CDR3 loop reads CASNTRGGAEAFF. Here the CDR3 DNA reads TGTGCCAGCAATACAAGGGGGGGGGCTGAAGCTTTCTTT.

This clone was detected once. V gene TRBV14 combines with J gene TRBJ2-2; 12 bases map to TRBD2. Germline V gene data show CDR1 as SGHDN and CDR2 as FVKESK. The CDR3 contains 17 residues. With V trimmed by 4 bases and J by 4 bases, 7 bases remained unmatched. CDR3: CASSRRLAGVRTGELFF. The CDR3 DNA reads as TGTGCCAGCAGCCGAAGACTAGCGGGAGTCCGCACCGGGGAGCTGTTTTTT.

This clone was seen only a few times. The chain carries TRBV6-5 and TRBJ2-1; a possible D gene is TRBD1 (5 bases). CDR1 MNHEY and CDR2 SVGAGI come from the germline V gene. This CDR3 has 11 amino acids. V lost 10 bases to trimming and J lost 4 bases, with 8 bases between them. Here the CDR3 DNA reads TGTGCCACCCGACAGTACAATGAGCAGTTCTTC. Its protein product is CATRQYNEQFF.

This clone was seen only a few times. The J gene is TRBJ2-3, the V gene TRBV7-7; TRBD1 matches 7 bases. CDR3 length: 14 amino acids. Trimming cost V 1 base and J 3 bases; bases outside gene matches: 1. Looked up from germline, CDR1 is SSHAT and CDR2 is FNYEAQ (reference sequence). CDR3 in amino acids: CASSLGQGTDTQYF. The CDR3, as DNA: TGTGCCAGCAGCTTAGGACAGGGAACAGATACGCAGTATTTT.

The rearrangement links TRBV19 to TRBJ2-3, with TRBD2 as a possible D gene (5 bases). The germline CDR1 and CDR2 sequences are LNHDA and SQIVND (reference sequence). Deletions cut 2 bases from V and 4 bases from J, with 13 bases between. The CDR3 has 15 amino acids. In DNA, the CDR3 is TGTGCCAGTAGTATATCGGCGGGTGGAGCAGATACGCAGTATTTT. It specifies CASSISAGGADTQYF.

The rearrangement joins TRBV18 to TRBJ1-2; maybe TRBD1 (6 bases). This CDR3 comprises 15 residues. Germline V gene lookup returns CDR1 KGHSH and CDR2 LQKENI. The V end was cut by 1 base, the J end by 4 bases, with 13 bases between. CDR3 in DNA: TGTGCCAGCTCACCACGTACAGGGAAGGGCTATGGCTACACCTTC. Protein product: CASSPRTGKGYGYTF.

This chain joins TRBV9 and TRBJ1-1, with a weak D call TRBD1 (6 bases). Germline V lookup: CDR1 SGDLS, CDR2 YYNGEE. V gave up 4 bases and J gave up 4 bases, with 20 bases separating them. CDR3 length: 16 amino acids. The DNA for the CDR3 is TGTGCCAGCAGCTTAATACAGGGTCCCGCAGCCACTGAAGCTTTCTTT. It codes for CASSLIQGPAATEAFF.

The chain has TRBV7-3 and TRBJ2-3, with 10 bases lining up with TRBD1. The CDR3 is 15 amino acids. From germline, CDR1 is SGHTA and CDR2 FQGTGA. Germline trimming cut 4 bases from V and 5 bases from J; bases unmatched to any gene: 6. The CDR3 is CASSSSGTGVDTQYF. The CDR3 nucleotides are TGTGCCAGCAGCTCCTCCGGGACAGGGGTAGATACGCAGTATTTT.